This entry is about one T cell receptor (beta chain). What it recognizes is unknown. PCR was performed a second time for about 7 to 12 cycles using a sample-barcoded 5' primer and a J-beta primer mix. TCRdb used MiXCR to reprocess the 5' RACE reads, holding one entry per CDR3 protein. The profile shows 1.5 million to 2 million distinct CDR3 sequences, about 30% of them singletons. Russia was home to the donors, healthy Caucasian individuals aged 6 to 90. The sample comes from a study of blood T cells in healthy people across ages. Whole-study results and caveats: It was found that TCR beta diversity correlated strongly with the percentage of naive T cells. Estimated diversity, derived from one million T cells, was regarded as an underestimate. Long-lived and aged donors differed, with more naive CD4+ cells and higher diversity in the long-lived.

Germline V CDR1 and CDR2: DFQATT, SNEGSKA (reference sequence). Trimming at V came to 1 base and at J to 1 base, leaving 9 bases not matched to a gene. The length of the CDR3 is 16 residues. The genes are TRBV20-1 and TRBJ1-1, with 7 bases identical to TRBD1. This sequence was found in a woman in her thirties in good health. The sequenced sample consisted of blood. CDR3 nucleotide sequence: TGCAGTGCTAGAGGACAGGGAAGATTTACGAACACTGAAGCTTTCTTT. It encodes CSARGQGRFTNTEAFF.